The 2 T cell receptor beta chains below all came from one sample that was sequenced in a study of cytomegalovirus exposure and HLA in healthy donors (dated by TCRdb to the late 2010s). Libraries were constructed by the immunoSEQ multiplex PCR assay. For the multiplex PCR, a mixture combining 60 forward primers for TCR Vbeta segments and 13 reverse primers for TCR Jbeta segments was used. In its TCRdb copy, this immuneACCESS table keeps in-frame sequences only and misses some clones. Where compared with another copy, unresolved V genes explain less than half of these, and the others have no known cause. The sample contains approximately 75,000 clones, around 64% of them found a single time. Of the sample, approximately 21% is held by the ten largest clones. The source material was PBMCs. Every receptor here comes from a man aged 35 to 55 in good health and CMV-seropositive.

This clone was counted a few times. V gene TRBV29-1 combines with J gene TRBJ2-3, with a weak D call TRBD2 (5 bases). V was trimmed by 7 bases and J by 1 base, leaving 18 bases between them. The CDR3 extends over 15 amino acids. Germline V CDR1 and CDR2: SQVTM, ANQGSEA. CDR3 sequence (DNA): TGCAGCGGATTGGACCCGAGGGTTGGCACAGATACGCAGTATTTT. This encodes CSGLDPRVGTDTQYF.

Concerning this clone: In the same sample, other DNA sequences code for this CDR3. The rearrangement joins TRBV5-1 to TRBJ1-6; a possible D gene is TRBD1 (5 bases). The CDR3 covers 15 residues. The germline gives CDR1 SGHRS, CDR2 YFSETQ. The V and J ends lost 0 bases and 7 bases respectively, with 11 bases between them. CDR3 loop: CASSLEGRGNSPLHF. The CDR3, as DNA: TGCGCCAGCAGCTTGGAAGGCCGGGGGAATTCACCCCTCCACTTT.